This T cell receptor (beta chain) was recovered during a study of shared clonotypes between healthy human individuals. Findings and limits, study-wide: Sampling used blood alone; tissue repertoires probably differ.

Germline V lookup: CDR1 SGHTA, CDR2 FQGTGA. Trimming shortened V by 4 bases and J by 5 bases, and 13 bases separated the two germline ends. The CDR3 sequence is 14 residues long. Donors were Caucasian adults residing in Nashville, Tennessee, USA. Ten immunoSEQ deep assay plates were used to sequence the DNA of unsorted PBMCs. Sequencing used immunoSEQ multiplex PCR; TCRdb keeps in-frame clones, though not all of them. The sample shows around 500,000 clones, 79% of them seen only once. On this clone: The antigen is not known.

The chain uses TRBV7-3 and TRBJ2-3; the D gene is possibly TRBD2 (5 bases). This TCR was recovered from a woman between 35 and 50 years old in good health. Some clones in this sample may be carry-over from other donors' samples. Sequenced: PBMCs. The CDR3: CASSSSRGVDTQYF. The DNA for the CDR3 is TGTGCCAGCAGCTCAAGCCGGGGAGTAGATACGCAGTATTTT. Looking up the rest from reference TRBV7-3 and TRBJ2-3 gives the full variable domain: GAGVSQTPSNKVTEKGKYVELRCDPISGHTALYWYRQSLGQGPEFLIYFQGTGAADDSGLPNDRFFAVRPEGSVSTLKIQRTERGDSAVYLCASSSSRGVDTQYFGPGTRLTVL.